This is a list of T cell receptor beta chains from one sample in a study of blood T cells in healthy people across ages. One entry per CDR3 protein, called by TCRdb with MiXCR from the 5' RACE reads. The table records about 2 million distinct CDR3 sequences, roughly 50% of them present only once. The specimen sequenced was blood. These receptors came from a woman aged 35 to 49 in good health. Each CDR3 is given with its conserved first and last residue. A D gene is named only where the DNA matches it firmly. Clone size is stated in some rows and not others, as once, few, many or a class when expanded.

d_gene: NA; abundance: NA; j_gene: TRBJ2-3; v_gene: TRBV5-6; CDR3nt: TGTGCCAGCAGCTCGCCTTTTGAAGGGCGCGGCAGTGCAGATACGCAGTATTTT; CDR3aa: CASSSPFEGRGSADTQYF
d_gene: TRBD1; abundance: NA; j_gene: TRBJ1-1; v_gene: TRBV27; CDR3nt: TGTGCCAGCGGCCGGACAGGTCTGAACACTGAAGCTTTCTTT; CDR3aa: CASGRTGLNTEAFF
d_gene: NA; abundance: NA; j_gene: TRBJ1-4; v_gene: TRBV20-1; CDR3nt: TGCAGTGCTAGATTGCCCCACGCCGGTAATGAAAAACTGTTTTTT; CDR3aa: CSARLPHAGNEKLFF
d_gene: TRBD2; abundance: many; j_gene: TRBJ2-5; v_gene: TRBV7-2; CDR3nt: TGTGCCAGCAGCCTTAGCGGGGCGACACAAGAGACCCAGTACTTC; CDR3aa: CASSLSGATQETQYF
d_gene: NA; abundance: NA; j_gene: TRBJ2-4; v_gene: TRBV24-1; CDR3nt: TGTGCCACCATGGTTCCGAAACCCCAACAGGGACAAATGGCCAAAAACATTCAGTACTTC; CDR3aa: CATMVPKPQQGQMAKNIQYF
d_gene: NA; abundance: NA; j_gene: TRBJ2-7; v_gene: TRBV6-6; CDR3nt: TGTGCCAGCAGTTACGGTGGTAGTAACGAGCAGTACTTC; CDR3aa: CASSYGGSNEQYF
d_gene: NA; abundance: NA; j_gene: TRBJ1-1; v_gene: TRBV28; CDR3nt: TGTGCCAGCAGTTCGGGACGGGACGACATGAACACTGAAGCTTTCTTT; CDR3aa: CASSSGRDDMNTEAFF
d_gene: NA; abundance: NA; j_gene: TRBJ1-5; v_gene: TRBV7-6; CDR3nt: TGTGCCAGCAGCTCCCATGGCAGCGAGCAGCCCCAGCATTTT; CDR3aa: CASSSHGSEQPQHF
d_gene: TRBD1; abundance: NA; j_gene: TRBJ2-7; v_gene: TRBV15; CDR3nt: TGTGCCACCAGCAGAAGGGTAGGGACAGGGGGCGGCGAGCAGTACTTC; CDR3aa: CATSRRVGTGGGEQYF
d_gene: NA; abundance: NA; j_gene: TRBJ2-7; v_gene: TRBV6-5; CDR3nt: TGTGCCAGCAGTTCCATGTCGACAGGCCCCTACGAGCAGTACTTC; CDR3aa: CASSSMSTGPYEQYF
d_gene: NA; abundance: few; j_gene: TRBJ1-4; v_gene: TRBV27; CDR3nt: TGTGCCAGCAGTCAACCGGACGGGAGAGAAAAACTGTTTTTT; CDR3aa: CASSQPDGREKLFF
d_gene: TRBD2; abundance: NA; j_gene: TRBJ2-1; v_gene: TRBV5-1; CDR3nt: TGCGCCAGCAGCTTCTCGGGGGGGTATGAGCAGTTCTTC; CDR3aa: CASSFSGGYEQFF
d_gene: TRBD1; abundance: NA; j_gene: TRBJ2-5; v_gene: TRBV20-1; CDR3nt: TGCAGTGCGAGACAGGGGGTCTGGGAGACCCAGTACTTC; CDR3aa: CSARQGVWETQYF
d_gene: TRBD2; abundance: NA; j_gene: TRBJ2-1; v_gene: TRBV11-2; CDR3nt: TGTGCCAGCAGGGTGGCGGGGGGCGCGGTATTCTATGAGCAGTTCTTC; CDR3aa: CASRVAGGAVFYEQFF